Listed below are T cell receptor beta chains from one sample, sequenced in a study of human T cells and chemical hapten exposure. TCRdb analysed the RACE reads with MiXCR anew, one entry per CDR3 protein. The sample has approximately 82,000 distinct CDR3 sequences, 12% seen once. Specimen: whole blood, collected in connection with sensitization to the hapten diphenylcyclopropenone (DPC). The source of these receptors is a woman aged 60-75 years with alopecia areata. Some clones in this sample may be carry-over from other donors' samples. Each CDR3 is given without its conserved first and last residue. Each record gives: V gene, J gene, CDR3 protein.

>TRBV6-6|TRBJ2-7
ASSRDRVAYEQY
>TRBV29-1|TRBJ2-2
SAGVLNTGELF
>TRBV11-2|TRBJ2-5
ASSLGLKETQY
>TRBV7-3|TRBJ2-6
ASSQTGGSGANVLT
>TRBV5-1|TRBJ1-1
ASSFQGRDTEAF
>TRBV19|TRBJ2-5
ASSSQGRRETQY
>TRBV4-1|TRBJ2-7
ASSQVRGTTYEQY
>TRBV5-6|TRBJ1-1
ASSLVAGTEAF
>TRBV27|TRBJ1-1
ASILTASSPFTEAF
>TRBV3-1|TRBJ2-2
ASSQWETGELF
>TRBV29-1|TRBJ2-2
SVNRDTSTGELF
>TRBV30|TRBJ1-3
AWSYRTGLFSGNTIY
>TRBV6-1|TRBJ2-1
ASSEVSAGNEQF
>TRBV10-2|TRBJ2-2
ASTLGVGNTGELF
>TRBV27|TRBJ2-3
ASSLYGSTDTQY
>TRBV20-1|TRBJ1-2
SAGEAAYGYT
>TRBV18|TRBJ2-2
ASSPRTSDITGELF
>TRBV27|TRBJ1-1
ASSFSGGRLNTEAF
>TRBV7-9|TRBJ2-1
ASSFDRGYNEQF
>TRBV20-1|TRBJ1-5
SATVGTASNQPQH
>TRBV12-5|TRBJ1-5
ASGFTGNQSQH
>TRBV5-1|TRBJ2-5
ASSGTRGSPGETQY
>TRBV7-3|TRBJ1-1
ASSFQADRGEAF
>TRBV20-1|TRBJ1-5
SATYRDAPQH
>TRBV5-6|TRBJ2-1
ASSLKAPEQF
>TRBV7-2|TRBJ2-2
ASSTNRGGTGELF
>TRBV29-1|TRBJ2-7
SVTGQLSYEQY
>TRBV5-1|TRBJ1-1
ASSWDNQNTEAF
>TRBV29-1|TRBJ2-6
SVDLSGANVLT
>TRBV12-3/TRBV12-4|TRBJ1-2
ASSFDSRNGYT
>TRBV30|TRBJ2-7
AWSVLERIGHEQY
>TRBV11-2|TRBJ1-1
ASSLGVDRVRAF
>TRBV2|TRBJ1-5
ASGENQPQH
>TRBV7-2|TRBJ1-5
ASSVQGSPNQPQH
>TRBV29-1|TRBJ2-1
SVEGRHGSGGSNEQF
>TRBV3-1|TRBJ1-2
ASSRDGQGYT
>TRBV27|TRBJ2-1
ASSSDPHPYNEQF
>TRBV18|TRBJ1-6
ASSPDRYRADSPLH
>TRBV3-1|TRBJ1-6
ASSQEQYNSPLH
>TRBV27|TRBJ1-5
ASSLGNTRPQH
>TRBV18|TRBJ1-5
ASSPTRDPSNQPQH
>TRBV15|TRBJ1-4
ATSRDTVELF
>TRBV6-5|TRBJ2-5
ASRRTIFQETQY
>TRBV9|TRBJ1-1
ASSEGAGVRRTEAF
>TRBV7-2|TRBJ1-3
ASSLWGSSGNTIY
>TRBV6-6|TRBJ2-1
ASSYPGGRDEQF
>TRBV6-6|TRBJ2-1
ASSYSKGKVRNEQF
>TRBV19|TRBJ1-2
ASKVLGSAPATEGYT
>TRBV12-3/TRBV12-4|TRBJ1-5
ASSLARRNQPQH
>TRBV7-9|TRBJ1-1
ASSLGDVGARTEAF
>TRBV29-1|TRBJ1-1
SVTGVNTEAF
>TRBV27|TRBJ2-2
ASSIYGGELF